The TCR beta chain under discussion was sequenced for a study of T cell changes during pregnancy in multiple sclerosis. Trimming removed 7 bases from V and 2 bases from J, with 17 bases in between. CDR1 SQVTM and CDR2 ANQGSEA come from the germline V gene. The CDR3 is 14 amino acids. TCRdb's table, derived via immunoSEQ multiplex PCR, lists solely in-frame clones and lacks some. Of fewer than 85,000 clones listed, 93% are singletons. The receptor comes from a female donor with multiple sclerosis, enrolled in a pregnancy study. Sample: peripheral blood, taken in the second trimester of pregnancy. The chain joins TRBV29-1 to TRBJ2-5; TRBD2 might be the D (5 bases). The CDR3 region is CSAGKVASQETQYF. In DNA, the CDR3 is TGCAGCGCCGGGAAGGTGGCTTCGCAAGAGACCCAGTACTTC.